The clone carrying this T cell receptor beta chain appeared many times. Its antigen is unknown. This may arise from a read error, as a much more abundant clone is one base away. Germline CDR1 and CDR2: MNHEY and SVGAGI. The CDR3 is 14 amino acids. V was trimmed by 2 bases and J by 11 bases, leaving 18 bases between them. This sample was included in a study of blood T cells in healthy people across ages. Together with a sample-barcoded 5' primer, a J-beta primer mix was included in a second PCR lasting about 6 to 12 cycles. Template switching added a 12-random-nucleotide identifier to every cDNA molecule. One entry per CDR3 protein results from TCRdb running MiXCR on the 5' RACE reads. The sample yields hundreds of thousands of distinct CDR3 sequences, about 30% seen once. Study results and caveats: Compared with aged donors, long-lived donors showed fewer expanded clones, suggesting selection.

V is TRBV6-5 and J is TRBJ2-5; D is possibly TRBD1 (5 bases). Specimen: blood. The sequence came from an elderly woman in good health. Here the CDR3 reads CASSYVSGNNEQYF. The DNA of the CDR3 is TGTGCCAGCAGTTACGTGTCAGGGAACAATGAGCAGTACTTC.